This TCR beta chain was captured by sequencing in a study of blood T cells in healthy people across ages. Whole-study findings and limits: Older age coincided with a roughly linear decline in TCR beta diversity per million T cells.

No fewer than 7 million PBMCs went into each sample. PCR was performed a second time for about 6 to 12 cycles using a sample-barcoded 5' primer and a J-beta primer mix. Every cDNA molecule bore a tag from a template-switch adaptor containing 12 random nucleotides. TCRdb re-derived calls from the 5' RACE reads in MiXCR, one entry per CDR3 protein. The sample has fewer than 1.5 million distinct CDR3 sequences; 40% to 50% are singletons. This clonotype was seen more than once but under ten times. As yet, its antigen is unknown. Trimming removed 3 bases from V and 5 bases from J, with 13 bases in between. Per the germline V gene, CDR1 is SQVTM and CDR2 is ANQGSEA. CDR3 size: 13 residues.

The specimen was blood. The clonotype originates from a woman aged 18-29 years in good health. The chain carries TRBV29-1 and TRBJ2-5; the D is unclear. CDR3 DNA sequence: TGCAGCGTTGAGGGTGGAGATTTCGAGACCCAGTACTTC. Translation gives CSVEGGDFETQYF.